A selection of T cell receptor beta chains follows, all from one sample in a study of PD-1 blockade in classical Hodgkin lymphoma. Measured with immunoSEQ multiplex PCR; TCRdb has only the in-frame clones, and not every one. The sample records 57,000 or so clones, about 91% being singletons. This material consisted of peripheral blood mononuclear cells (PBMCs), taken at baseline. The receptors originated from a human donor with classical Hodgkin lymphoma. Both conserved end residues are part of each CDR3. Fields, in order: CDR3 protein, CDR3 DNA, J gene, clone size, D gene, V gene. D genes are given only for firm matches. Some rows have no size entry. The others give once, few or many, or a class for an expanded clone.

CDR3aa: CASRGTGKTYEQYF; CDR3nt: TGTGCCAGCAGGGGGACAGGGAAAACTTACGAGCAGTACTTC; j_gene: TRBJ2-7; abundance: once; d_gene: TRBD1; v_gene: TRBV28
CDR3aa: CASSLEWDGWLPLHF; CDR3nt: TGTGCCAGCAGCCTGGAATGGGACGGATGGTTACCCCTCCACTTT; j_gene: TRBJ1-6; abundance: .; d_gene: .; v_gene: TRBV5-5
CDR3aa: CSVGEGSEQYF; CDR3nt: TGCAGCGTTGGAGAGGGGAGCGAGCAGTACTTC; j_gene: TRBJ2-7; abundance: .; d_gene: .; v_gene: TRBV29-1
CDR3aa: CSGKDSLTQYF; CDR3nt: TGCAGCGGGAAGGACTCTTTAACGCAGTATTTT; j_gene: TRBJ2-3; abundance: .; d_gene: .; v_gene: TRBV29-1
CDR3aa: CASSQAGNPYEQYF; CDR3nt: TGTGCCAGCAGCCAAGCGGGCAACCCCTACGAGCAGTACTTC; j_gene: TRBJ2-7; abundance: .; d_gene: .; v_gene: TRBV4-2
CDR3aa: CASSLFGQRGSEQYF; CDR3nt: TGTGCCAGCAGCTTATTCGGGCAGAGGGGAAGCGAGCAGTACTTC; j_gene: TRBJ2-7; abundance: .; d_gene: .; v_gene: TRBV11-2
CDR3aa: CASSSSLLAGETQYF; CDR3nt: TGTGCCAGCAGCAGTTCCTTACTAGCGGGGGAGACCCAGTACTTC; j_gene: TRBJ2-5; abundance: .; d_gene: TRBD2; v_gene: TRBV7-6
CDR3aa: CAWSAHSVEGETQYF; CDR3nt: TGTGCCTGGAGTGCCCATTCAGTGGAGGGCGAGACCCAGTACTTC; j_gene: TRBJ2-5; abundance: .; d_gene: .; v_gene: TRBV30
CDR3aa: CASSWGELMNTEAFF; CDR3nt: TGTGCCAGCAGCTGGGGCGAACTCATGAACACTGAAGCTTTCTTT; j_gene: TRBJ1-1; abundance: .; d_gene: .; v_gene: TRBV7-8
CDR3aa: CASSYDRQSYEQYF; CDR3nt: TGTGCCAGCAGCTACGACCGACAATCCTACGAGCAGTACTTC; j_gene: TRBJ2-7; abundance: once; d_gene: .; v_gene: TRBV7-2
CDR3aa: CASSFRGFSGNTIYF; CDR3nt: TGTGCCAGCAGTTTCAGGGGTTTCTCTGGAAACACCATATATTTT; j_gene: TRBJ1-3; abundance: .; d_gene: .; v_gene: TRBV28
CDR3aa: CASSLGGISYNEQFF; CDR3nt: TGTGCCAGCAGCTTAGGGGGTATCTCCTACAATGAGCAGTTCTTC; j_gene: TRBJ2-1; abundance: .; d_gene: .; v_gene: TRBV7-3
CDR3aa: CASSASYNEQFF; CDR3nt: TGTGCCAGCAGCGCCTCCTACAATGAGCAGTTCTTC; j_gene: TRBJ2-1; abundance: .; d_gene: .; v_gene: TRBV9
CDR3aa: CASSYYQGMSNQPQHF; CDR3nt: TGTGCCAGCAGTTATTATCAGGGAATGAGCAATCAGCCCCAGCATTTT; j_gene: TRBJ1-5; abundance: .; d_gene: .; v_gene: TRBV6-5
CDR3aa: CASSRGAFSADTQYF; CDR3nt: TGTGCCAGCAGCCGAGGGGCCTTTTCGGCAGATACGCAGTATTTT; j_gene: TRBJ2-3; abundance: .; d_gene: .; v_gene: TRBV14
CDR3aa: CASSTDAGNYGYTF; CDR3nt: TGTGCCAGCAGCACGGACGCAGGAAACTATGGCTACACCTTC; j_gene: TRBJ1-2; abundance: .; d_gene: .; v_gene: TRBV6-6
CDR3aa: CASSMGPGGKQPQHF; CDR3nt: TGTGCCAGTAGTATGGGACCGGGGGGAAAACAGCCCCAGCATTTT; j_gene: TRBJ1-5; abundance: .; d_gene: .; v_gene: TRBV19
CDR3aa: CATTIFSTSYNEQFF; CDR3nt: TGTGCCACCACGATCTTCTCCACCTCCTACAATGAGCAGTTCTTC; j_gene: TRBJ2-1; abundance: few; d_gene: .; v_gene: TRBV15
CDR3aa: CASSQGAKTEAFF; CDR3nt: TGCGCCAGCTCACAGGGGGCAAAAACTGAAGCTTTCTTT; j_gene: TRBJ1-1; abundance: .; d_gene: TRBD1; v_gene: TRBV5-1
CDR3aa: CAWTAVTSTDTQYF; CDR3nt: TGTGCCTGGACGGCGGTCACTAGCACAGATACGCAGTATTTT; j_gene: TRBJ2-3; abundance: .; d_gene: .; v_gene: TRBV30
CDR3aa: CASSPSTNTEAFF; CDR3nt: TGTGCCAGCTCACCGTCCACGAACACTGAAGCCTTCTTT; j_gene: TRBJ1-1; abundance: .; d_gene: .; v_gene: TRBV18
CDR3aa: CASGGDGYTF; CDR3nt: TGTGCTAGTGGTGGGGATGGCTACACCTTC; j_gene: TRBJ1-2; abundance: few; d_gene: .; v_gene: TRBV7-9
CDR3aa: CASSIWTSGGAYNEQFF; CDR3nt: TGTGCCAGTAGTATATGGACTAGCGGGGGGGCGTACAATGAGCAGTTCTTC; j_gene: TRBJ2-1; abundance: few; d_gene: TRBD2; v_gene: TRBV19
CDR3aa: CASNHGPTGELFF; CDR3nt: TGTGCCAGCAATCACGGGCCAACCGGGGAGCTGTTTTTT; j_gene: TRBJ2-2; abundance: .; d_gene: .; v_gene: TRBV6-6
CDR3aa: CASNPAAGGYTF; CDR3nt: TGTGCCAGTAATCCGGCGGCGGGTGGCTACACCTTC; j_gene: TRBJ1-2; abundance: .; d_gene: .; v_gene: TRBV19
CDR3aa: CASSLRRDQETQYF; CDR3nt: TGTGCCAGCAGTTTAAGGAGGGACCAAGAGACCCAGTACTTC; j_gene: TRBJ2-5; abundance: once; d_gene: .; v_gene: TRBV27
CDR3aa: CSVSDSNQPQHF; CDR3nt: TGCAGCGTTTCAGATAGCAATCAGCCCCAGCATTTT; j_gene: TRBJ1-5; abundance: .; d_gene: .; v_gene: TRBV29-1
CDR3aa: CASTPPLYNEQFF; CDR3nt: TGTGCCAGCACCCCGCCCCTATACAATGAGCAGTTCTTC; j_gene: TRBJ2-1; abundance: .; d_gene: .; v_gene: TRBV7-9
CDR3aa: CAWSFDLGAYEQYF; CDR3nt: TGTGCCTGGAGTTTTGACCTGGGGGCCTACGAGCAGTACTTC; j_gene: TRBJ2-7; abundance: .; d_gene: .; v_gene: TRBV30
CDR3aa: CASSPLRYEQFF; CDR3nt: TGCGCCAGCAGCCCCCTTCGCTATGAGCAGTTCTTC; j_gene: TRBJ2-1; abundance: .; d_gene: .; v_gene: TRBV5-1
CDR3aa: CASSLGSGQLGETQYF; CDR3nt: TGTGCCAGCAGCTTAGGTTCTGGGCAGTTGGGAGAGACCCAGTACTTC; j_gene: TRBJ2-5; abundance: .; d_gene: .; v_gene: TRBV7-2
CDR3aa: CASSLYRPVDTEAFF; CDR3nt: TGCGCCAGCAGCTTGTACAGGCCGGTAGACACTGAAGCTTTCTTT; j_gene: TRBJ1-1; abundance: .; d_gene: .; v_gene: TRBV5-1
CDR3aa: CASSIDLFSGQLNQPQHF; CDR3nt: TGTGCCAGTAGTATAGATCTTTTTTCGGGACAGTTAAATCAGCCCCAGCATTTT; j_gene: TRBJ1-5; abundance: .; d_gene: TRBD1; v_gene: TRBV19
CDR3aa: CASSPYNNEQFF; CDR3nt: TGTGCCAGCTCACCTTATAACAATGAGCAGTTCTTC; j_gene: TRBJ2-1; abundance: .; d_gene: .; v_gene: TRBV18
CDR3aa: CASTRLAGSYNEQFF; CDR3nt: TGTGCCAGCACCAGACTAGCGGGGAGTTACAATGAGCAGTTCTTC; j_gene: TRBJ2-1; abundance: .; d_gene: TRBD2; v_gene: TRBV6-6
CDR3aa: CASSQPPGSVEQFF; CDR3nt: TGTGCCAGCAGCCAACCCCCAGGGTCGGTTGAGCAGTTCTTC; j_gene: TRBJ2-1; abundance: .; d_gene: .; v_gene: TRBV7-8
CDR3aa: CASSYRGLNNEQFF; CDR3nt: TGTGCCAGCAGTTACCGCGGGTTGAACAATGAGCAGTTCTTC; j_gene: TRBJ2-1; abundance: once; d_gene: .; v_gene: TRBV28
CDR3aa: CASSIPAQGGTGRYVTLNTEAFF; CDR3nt: TGTGCCAGTAGTATACCCGCTCAGGGAGGGACAGGGAGGTATGTGACCTTGAACACTGAAGCTTTCTTT; j_gene: TRBJ1-1; abundance: .; d_gene: TRBD1; v_gene: TRBV19
CDR3aa: CASSFSVIGSYEQYF; CDR3nt: TGTGCCAGCAGTTTCTCGGTTATCGGCTCCTACGAGCAGTACTTC; j_gene: TRBJ2-7; abundance: .; d_gene: .; v_gene: TRBV27
CDR3aa: CASSNDRGRYNEQFF; CDR3nt: TGCGCCAGCAGTAACGACAGGGGGCGGTACAATGAGCAGTTCTTC; j_gene: TRBJ2-1; abundance: .; d_gene: TRBD1; v_gene: TRBV10-1
CDR3aa: CASSSQVGGVSEKLFF; CDR3nt: TGCGCCAGCAGTTCCCAGGTCGGGGGCGTAAGTGAAAAACTGTTTTTT; j_gene: TRBJ1-4; abundance: .; d_gene: .; v_gene: TRBV5-1
CDR3aa: CASSYQGLNTEAFF; CDR3nt: TGTGCCAGCAGTTACCAGGGATTGAACACTGAAGCTTTCTTT; j_gene: TRBJ1-1; abundance: few; d_gene: .; v_gene: TRBV6-5
CDR3aa: CASSSDRGGEQFF; CDR3nt: TGTGCCAGCAGCTCGGACAGGGGTGGTGAGCAGTTCTTC; j_gene: TRBJ2-1; abundance: once; d_gene: TRBD1; v_gene: TRBV13
CDR3aa: CASSIALTSGDTQYF; CDR3nt: TGTGCCAGTAGTATAGCCCTGACTAGCGGGGATACGCAGTATTTT; j_gene: TRBJ2-3; abundance: .; d_gene: TRBD2; v_gene: TRBV19
CDR3aa: CASSLHLGNQPQHF; CDR3nt: TGTGCCAGCAGCTTACATCTGGGGAATCAGCCCCAGCATTTT; j_gene: TRBJ1-5; abundance: .; d_gene: .; v_gene: TRBV11-2
CDR3aa: CASSTRGENTEAFF; CDR3nt: TGTGCCAGCAGCACGAGGGGGGAGAACACTGAAGCTTTCTTT; j_gene: TRBJ1-1; abundance: few; d_gene: .; v_gene: TRBV9
CDR3aa: CASSVPRIGFGDSPLHF; CDR3nt: TGTGCCAGCAGCGTACCCAGGATCGGGTTTGGGGATTCACCCCTCCACTTT; j_gene: TRBJ1-6; abundance: .; d_gene: .; v_gene: TRBV5-8
CDR3aa: CASSVLAGLNTGELFF; CDR3nt: TGTGCCAGCAGCGTATTGGCGGGGTTAAACACCGGGGAGCTGTTTTTT; j_gene: TRBJ2-2; abundance: few; d_gene: .; v_gene: TRBV9
CDR3aa: CASSPIQGAPSYEQYF; CDR3nt: TGTGCCAGCAGCCCTATACAGGGGGCTCCCTCCTACGAGCAGTACTTC; j_gene: TRBJ2-7; abundance: .; d_gene: TRBD1; v_gene: TRBV5-6